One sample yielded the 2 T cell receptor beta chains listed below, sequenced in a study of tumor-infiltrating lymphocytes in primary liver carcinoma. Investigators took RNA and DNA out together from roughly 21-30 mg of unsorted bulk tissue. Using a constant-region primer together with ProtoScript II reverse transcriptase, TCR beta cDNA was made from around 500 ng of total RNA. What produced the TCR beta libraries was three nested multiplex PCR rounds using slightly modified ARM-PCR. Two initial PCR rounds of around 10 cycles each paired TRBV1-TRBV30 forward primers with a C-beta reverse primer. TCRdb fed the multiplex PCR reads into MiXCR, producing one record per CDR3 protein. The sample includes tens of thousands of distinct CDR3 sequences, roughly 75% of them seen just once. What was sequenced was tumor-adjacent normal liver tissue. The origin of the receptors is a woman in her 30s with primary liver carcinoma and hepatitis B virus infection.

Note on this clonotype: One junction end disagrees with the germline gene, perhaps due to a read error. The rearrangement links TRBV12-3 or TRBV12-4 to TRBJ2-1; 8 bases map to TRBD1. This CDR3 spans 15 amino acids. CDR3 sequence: CASSAGTGYYNEQLF. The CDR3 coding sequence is TGTGCCAGCAGCGCCGGGACAGGTTACTACAATGAGCAGCTCTTC.

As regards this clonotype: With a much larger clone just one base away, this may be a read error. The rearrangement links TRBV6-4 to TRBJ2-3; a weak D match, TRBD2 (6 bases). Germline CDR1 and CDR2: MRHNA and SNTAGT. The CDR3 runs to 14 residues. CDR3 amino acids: CTSSDSGSTDTQYF. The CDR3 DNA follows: TGTACCAGCAGTGACAGCGGGAGCACAGATACGCAGTATTTT.